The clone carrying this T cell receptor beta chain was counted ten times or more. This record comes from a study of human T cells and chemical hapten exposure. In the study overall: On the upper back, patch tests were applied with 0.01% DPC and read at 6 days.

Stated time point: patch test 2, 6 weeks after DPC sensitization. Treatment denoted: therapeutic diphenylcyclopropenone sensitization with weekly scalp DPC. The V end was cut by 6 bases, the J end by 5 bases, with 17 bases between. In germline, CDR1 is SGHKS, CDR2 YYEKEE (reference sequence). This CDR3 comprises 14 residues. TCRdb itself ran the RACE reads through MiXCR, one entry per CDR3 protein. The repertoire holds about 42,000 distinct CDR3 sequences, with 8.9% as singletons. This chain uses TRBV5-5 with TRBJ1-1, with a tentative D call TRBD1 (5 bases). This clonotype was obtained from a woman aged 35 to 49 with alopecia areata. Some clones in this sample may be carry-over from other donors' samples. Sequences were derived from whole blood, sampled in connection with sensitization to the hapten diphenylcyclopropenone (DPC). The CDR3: CASTPLGARTEAFF. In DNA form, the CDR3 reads TGTGCCAGCACCCCACTCGGGGCGCGAACTGAAGCTTTCTTT.